The entry below describes one T cell receptor beta chain. Its cognate antigen is unknown. This sample is drawn from a study of graft-versus-host responses after intestinal transplantation. Study in general: Every recipient had anti-thymocyte globulin induction and 2 to 3 years of tacrolimus plus steroids. General study results and limits: After transplant, early declines in HvG clones were associated with peak levels of circulating GvH clones. Across patients carrying graft-donor T cell macrochimerism, allografts held high graft-versus-host to host-versus-graft clonal ratios. The marrow of recipients harbored GvH clones, and ileum or blood showed some of them first.

The assay was immunoSEQ multiplex PCR, and TCRdb's table has in-frame clones only and misses some. The table records about 92,000 clones, about 89% of them present only once. The germline gives CDR1 LGHNA, CDR2 YSLEER. V lost 4 bases and J lost 3, with 13 bases in between. The CDR3 is 14 amino acids. This TCR was recovered from a human donor who received an intestinal transplant. The chain couples TRBV4-3 to TRBJ2-7; the D gene is possibly TRBD1 (6 bases). The specimen comprised unstimulated CD8+ T cells sorted from spleen or lymph node cells, sampled before intestinal transplant. In DNA form, the CDR3 reads TGCGCCAGCAGCCGAGAGGAACAGGGCTACGAGCAGTACTTC. This translates into CASSREEQGYEQYF.